Listed below are T cell receptor beta chains from one sample, sequenced in a study of blood T cells in healthy people across ages. TCRdb independently ran MiXCR on the 5' RACE reads; one entry per CDR3 protein. The data show 950,000 to 1,200,000 distinct CDR3 sequences, 35% to 45% seen once. Sequencing input: blood. These receptors all stem from a young man in good health. The CDR3 runs from the conserved cysteine through the conserved F or W. The D gene is left open where the match is weak. The size field is filled for only some rows; it gives once, few, many or a size class.

j_gene: TRBJ2-5; abundance: NA; v_gene: TRBV6-6; d_gene: TRBD2; CDR3aa: CASSYSPGAGKQETQYF; CDR3nt: TGTGCCAGCAGCTACTCTCCGGGAGCGGGGAAACAAGAGACCCAGTACTTC
j_gene: TRBJ2-5; abundance: NA; v_gene: TRBV6-6; d_gene: NA; CDR3aa: CASSYTGFQETQYF; CDR3nt: TGTGCCAGCAGTTACACAGGGTTCCAAGAGACCCAGTACTTC
j_gene: TRBJ1-2; abundance: few; v_gene: TRBV4-3; d_gene: NA; CDR3aa: CASSPDSTENYGYTF; CDR3nt: TGCGCCAGCAGCCCGGACTCGACGGAAAACTATGGCTACACCTTC
j_gene: TRBJ1-2; abundance: NA; v_gene: TRBV21-1; d_gene: NA; CDR3aa: CASSKEGGTIYGYTF; CDR3nt: TGTGCCAGCAGCAAAGAAGGGGGGACCATCTATGGCTACACCTTC
j_gene: TRBJ1-6; abundance: NA; v_gene: TRBV27; d_gene: TRBD1; CDR3aa: CASSPRDRVGSPPHF; CDR3nt: TGTGCCAGCAGTCCCCGGGACAGGGTTGGCTCACCCCCCCACTTT
j_gene: TRBJ1-1; abundance: few; v_gene: TRBV4-2; d_gene: NA; CDR3aa: CASRGGAGNTEAFF; CDR3nt: TGTGCCAGCAGAGGAGGGGCCGGGAACACTGAAGCTTTCTTT
j_gene: TRBJ2-1; abundance: many; v_gene: TRBV12-3/TRBV12-4; d_gene: NA; CDR3aa: CASSPRRGSSYNEQFF; CDR3nt: TGTGCCAGCAGTCCTAGGCGGGGTAGCTCCTACAATGAGCAGTTCTTC
j_gene: TRBJ1-1; abundance: few; v_gene: TRBV6-5; d_gene: NA; CDR3aa: CASQMNTEAFF; CDR3nt: TGTGCCAGCCAGATGAACACTGAAGCTTTCTTT
j_gene: TRBJ1-5; abundance: NA; v_gene: TRBV10-3; d_gene: TRBD1; CDR3aa: CAIRFEGTDSNQPQHF; CDR3nt: TGTGCCATCAGATTTGAGGGGACAGATAGCAATCAGCCCCAGCATTTT
j_gene: TRBJ1-1; abundance: NA; v_gene: TRBV13; d_gene: NA; CDR3aa: CASSLEGGDEAFF; CDR3nt: TGTGCCAGCAGCTTAGAGGGGGGCGACGAAGCTTTCTTT
j_gene: TRBJ1-2; abundance: NA; v_gene: TRBV7-2; d_gene: NA; CDR3aa: CASSLVGAGSSNSSYTF; CDR3nt: TGTGCCAGCAGCTTAGTAGGGGCGGGGTCATCTAACTCTAGCTACACCTTC